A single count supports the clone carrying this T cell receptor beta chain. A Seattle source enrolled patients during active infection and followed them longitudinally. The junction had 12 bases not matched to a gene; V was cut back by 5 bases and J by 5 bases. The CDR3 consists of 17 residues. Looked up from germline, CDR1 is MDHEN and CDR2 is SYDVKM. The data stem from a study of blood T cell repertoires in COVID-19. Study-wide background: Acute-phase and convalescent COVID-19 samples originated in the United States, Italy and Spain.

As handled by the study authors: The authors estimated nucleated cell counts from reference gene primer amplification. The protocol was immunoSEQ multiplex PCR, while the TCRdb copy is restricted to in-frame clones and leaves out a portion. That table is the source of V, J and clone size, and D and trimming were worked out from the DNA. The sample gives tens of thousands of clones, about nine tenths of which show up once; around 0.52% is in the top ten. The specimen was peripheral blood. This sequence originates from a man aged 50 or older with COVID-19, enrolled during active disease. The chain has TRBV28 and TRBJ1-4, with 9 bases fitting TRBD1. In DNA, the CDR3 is TGTGCCAGCAGTCTCCCCTTCGGGACAGGGAGCAATGAAAAACTGTTTTTT. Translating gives CASSLPFGTGSNEKLFF.